Each of the 23 T cell receptor beta chains below was sequenced from the same sample in a study of blood T cell repertoires in COVID-19. Sequencing used immunoSEQ multiplex PCR; TCRdb keeps in-frame clones, though not all of them. The sample has tens of thousands of clones, around 84% seen once. The sample was peripheral blood. All receptors derive from a human donor in a cohort sampled during active COVID-19.

The V gene is TRBV14, the J gene TRBJ1-3; D call uncertain. V was shortened by 1 base and J by 0 bases, with 10 bases between the two germline ends. CDR3 length equals 16 residues. Looked up from germline, CDR1 is SGHDN and CDR2 is FVKESK. CDR3 sequence reads: CASSQALASSGNTIYF. The CDR3 nucleotides are TGTGCCAGCAGCCAAGCCCTCGCTAGCTCTGGAAACACCATATATTTT.

In this sample, this clone turned up once. This chain's CDR3 is CSATAGGTDTQYF. Written as DNA, the CDR3 is TGCAGCGCTACAGCGGGAGGGACAGATACGCAGTATTTT. The chain recombines TRBV29-1 with TRBJ2-3; 10 nucleotides agree with TRBD2. This CDR3 contains 13 residues. Trimming took 7 bases from V and 3 from J; bases not matched to a gene: 4. Germline loops: CDR1 SQVTM, CDR2 ANQGSEA.

V usage is TRBV10-3 and J usage is TRBJ2-7; maybe TRBD2 (5 bases). Per the germline V gene, CDR1 is ENHRY and CDR2 is SYGVKD. V shed 0 bases and J shed 3 bases, with 12 bases lying between them. The CDR3 totals 15 residues. In DNA, the CDR3 is TGTGCCATCAGTGAGTCGAGTCCGGGATACTACGAGCAGTACTTC. Protein product: CAISESSPGYYEQYF.

V usage is TRBV7-9 and J usage is TRBJ2-1, with TRBD1 as a possible D gene (6 bases). The CDR3 sequence is 15 residues long. Trimming removed 1 base at V and 6 bases at J, with 13 bases between. Germline V CDR1 and CDR2: SEHNR, FQNEAQ (reference sequence). The CDR3 is CASSLGQAWGNEQFF. The CDR3 DNA reads as TGTGCCAGCAGCTTAGGACAGGCTTGGGGCAATGAGCAGTTCTTC.

Only a few counts were recorded for this clone. V gene TRBV11-3 combines with J gene TRBJ1-1, with 10 nucleotides matching TRBD1. V shed 5 bases, J shed 2 bases, and the junction held 5 bases outside the gene matches. The CDR3 totals 15 residues. The germline CDR1 and CDR2 sequences are SGHNT and YENEEA. The CDR3 region is CASSLRDRGNTEAFF. The CDR3 DNA sequence: TGTGCCAGCAGCCTTAGGGACAGGGGTAACACTGAAGCTTTCTTT.

This CDR3 is CASRTQGVAGHEQFF. CDR3 sequence (DNA): TGTGCCAGCAGAACTCAGGGAGTAGCGGGGCATGAGCAGTTCTTC. This chain joins TRBV28 and TRBJ2-1, with TRBD2 matching over 8 bases. CDR3 length: 15 amino acids. The V gene end was trimmed by 6 bases and the J gene end by 8 bases; junction bases not matched to a gene: 12. Germline V gene sequence: CDR1 MDHEN, CDR2 SYDVKM.

V is TRBV14 and J is TRBJ2-5; a weak D match, TRBD2 (5 bases). Trimming removed 2 bases from V and 5 bases from J, with 18 bases in between. Germline values: CDR1 SGHDN, CDR2 FVKESK. The CDR3 consists of 16 residues. The CDR3 here is CASSQISRASGETQYF. The DNA for the CDR3 is TGTGCCAGCAGCCAAATATCCCGTGCGTCGGGGGAGACCCAGTACTTC.

V gene TRBV7-2 combines with J gene TRBJ2-7; possibly TRBD1 for D (6 bases). V shed 2 bases and J shed 4 bases, with 15 bases lying between them. The CDR3 loop spans 15 amino acids. Germline V gives CDR1 SGHTA, CDR2 FQGNSA. CDR3 amino acids: CASSLMGAGVYEQYF. The CDR3 coding sequence is TGTGCCAGCAGCTTAATGGGGGCAGGGGTATACGAGCAGTACTTC.

This rearrangement joins TRBV3-1 (or the pseudogene TRBV3-2) to TRBJ1-2; D not resolved. The CDR3 runs to 14 residues. Germline CDR1 LGHDT, CDR2 YNNKEL (reference sequence). Trimming removed 2 bases at V and 0 bases at J, with 7 bases between. The CDR3 is CASSQRGANYGYTF. The CDR3 region has the DNA TGTGCCAGCAGCCAACGGGGAGCTAACTATGGCTACACCTTC.

In nucleotides, the CDR3 is TGTGCCAGCAGCTTAGGCGGGTTAGGCAATCAGCCCCAGCATTTT. Its protein product is CASSLGGLGNQPQHF. The rearrangement uses TRBV7-2 and TRBJ1-5; D remains ambiguous. Germline V CDR1 and CDR2: SGHTA, FQGNSA. This CDR3 region has 15 residues. Trimming shortened V by 1 base and J by 2 bases, and 9 bases separated the two germline ends. The entire variable domain, with the rest obtained from reference TRBV7-2 and TRBJ1-5, is as follows: GAGVSQSPSNKVTEKGKDVELRCDPISGHTALYWYRQSLGQGLEFLIYFQGNSAPDKSGLPSDRFSAERTGGSVSTLTIQRTQQEDSAVYLCASSLGGLGNQPQHFGDGTRLSIL.

The V and J genes are TRBV19 and TRBJ1-2, with D uncertain. Trimming stripped 6 bases from V and 4 bases from J, with 24 bases between. CDR1 is LNHDA, CDR2 SQIVND, per germline (reference sequence). The CDR3 runs 17 residues. This CDR3 reads CASRGSHGFPQIYGYTF. For the CDR3, the DNA is TGTGCCAGTAGGGGGAGCCACGGGTTCCCTCAAATCTATGGCTACACCTTC.

The genes are TRBV7-9 and TRBJ2-2; D is perhaps TRBD1 (5 bases). The ends were cut back, 5 bases at V and 5 bases at J, with 15 bases in the middle. CDR1 is SEHNR and CDR2 is FQNEAQ in the germline V gene (reference sequence). This CDR3 contains 15 residues. Here the CDR3 DNA reads TGTGCCAGCAGCCCGTGGGGCGCACAGACCGGGGAGCTGTTTTTT. It is translated as CASSPWGAQTGELFF.

V is TRBV5-1 and J is TRBJ2-2; D is possibly TRBD1 (6 bases). V was trimmed by 5 bases and J by 4 bases, leaving 12 bases between them. The CDR3 runs to 14 residues. Germline V CDR1 and CDR2: SGHRS, YFSETQ. The CDR3 sequence: CASSDRDTTGELFF. The CDR3 nucleotides are TGCGCCAGCAGTGACCGGGACACCACCGGGGAGCTGTTTTTT.

This clone has only one observation. The V call is TRBV19, the J call TRBJ2-7, with 7 bases lining up with TRBD2. The V gene end was trimmed by 3 bases and the J gene end by 4 bases; junction bases not matched to a gene: 9. The CDR3 contains 15 residues. CDR1 and CDR2 from the germline V gene are LNHDA and SQIVND (reference sequence). The CDR3 loop is CASSIWLAAGYEQYF. CDR3 nucleotide sequence: TGTGCCAGTAGTATTTGGCTAGCGGCAGGATACGAGCAGTACTTC. The complete variable domain, with remaining parts taken from reference TRBV19 and TRBJ2-7, reads DGGITQSPKYLFRKEGQNVTLSCEQNLNHDAMYWYRQDPGQGLRLIYYSQIVNDFQKGDIAEGYSVSREKKESFPLTVTSAQKNPTAFYLCASSIWLAAGYEQYFGPGTRLTVT.

The V call is TRBV5-6, the J call TRBJ1-5; 7 positions match TRBD1. Germline CDR1 reads SGHDT; CDR2 reads YYEEEE. The CDR3 runs to 15 residues. V gave up 2 bases and J gave up 6 bases; unmatched junction bases: 8. CDR3: CASSFWAGGPQPQHF. CDR3 in DNA: TGTGCCAGCAGCTTTTGGGCAGGGGGACCTCAGCCCCAGCATTTT.

The chain employs TRBV6-6 and TRBJ1-5; the match to TRBD1 covers 12 bases. This CDR3 has 16 residues. Trimming removed 6 bases from V and 4 bases from J; junction bases left unmatched: 7. CDR1 MNHNY and CDR2 SVGAGI come from the germline V gene (reference sequence). CDR3 DNA sequence: TGTGCCAGCAGACTAAGGGGACAGGGGGCAAATCAGCCCCAGCATTTT. This sequence encodes CASRLRGQGANQPQHF.

This sequence joins TRBV28 and TRBJ1-2; 8 nucleotides agree with TRBD1. J was trimmed by 6 bases and V by 10 bases; bases with no gene match: 4. This CDR3 is built from 11 residues. CDR1 and CDR2 from the germline V gene are MDHEN and SYDVKM. The CDR3 loop reads CATADRDGYTF. The CDR3 bases are TGTGCCACCGCGGACAGGGATGGCTACACCTTC.

This clone was counted only a few times. V is TRBV13 and J is TRBJ2-7; 7 positions agree with TRBD1. Looked up from germline, CDR1 is PRHDT and CDR2 is FYEKMQ (reference sequence). V lost 0 bases to trimming and J lost 3 bases; unmatched junction nucleotides: 2. The length of the CDR3 is 14 residues. CDR3 nucleotide sequence: TGTGCCAGCAGCTTAGGAGACAGGGACTACGAGCAGTACTTC. This sequence encodes CASSLGDRDYEQYF.

The V and J genes are TRBV28 and TRBJ1-1; D call uncertain. V was shortened by 4 bases and J by 1 base, with 13 bases between the two germline ends. Germline V lookup: CDR1 MDHEN, CDR2 SYDVKM. This CDR3 has 15 residues. CDR3 nucleotide sequence: TGTGCCAGCAGTTCAGGAGGGTCATGGAACACTGAAGCTTTCTTT. Amino acids: CASSSGGSWNTEAFF.

The chain carries TRBV4-3 and TRBJ2-1; 12 bases fit TRBD2. This CDR3 is 14 amino acids long. Looked up from germline, CDR1 is LGHNA and CDR2 is YSLEER. V lost 4 bases and J lost 9; bases outside the gene matches: 4. The CDR3 sequence: CASSRLAGVGEQFF. The CDR3 region has the DNA TGCGCCAGCAGCCGACTAGCGGGAGTGGGTGAGCAGTTCTTC.

The J gene is TRBJ2-7, the V gene TRBV6-1; 9 bases line up with TRBD1. After removal of 0 bases from V and 5 bases from J, the junction contained 5 bases not matched to a gene. The CDR3 is 15 amino acids. The germline CDR1 and CDR2 sequences are MNHNS and SASEGT. DNA of the CDR3: TGTGCCAGCAGTGAAGCGAGACAGGGGGACGACGAGCAGTACTTC. Residues: CASSEARQGDDEQYF.

This sequence joins TRBV19 and TRBJ2-4; 12 positions match TRBD2. The J segment lost 0 bases and the V segment lost 5 bases, leaving 5 bases of the junction unmatched. The CDR3 has 17 amino acids. Germline assignment: CDR1 LNHDA and CDR2 SQIVND (reference sequence). As DNA, the CDR3 is TGTGCCAGTAGTGGGGGACTAGCGGGTTTAGCCAAAAACATTCAGTACTTC. Translating gives CASSGGLAGLAKNIQYF.

The rearrangement uses TRBV29-1 and TRBJ2-5, with D tentatively TRBD2 (5 bases). V dropped 3 bases and J dropped 5 bases, with 16 bases sitting between them. The CDR3 is 14 residues long. Germline V gene sequence: CDR1 SQVTM, CDR2 ANQGSEA. CDR3 DNA: TGCAGCGTTGATCCGGGCCGGGGATTGGAGACCCAGTACTTC. Translation gives CSVDPGRGLETQYF.